Presented here are 14 T cell receptor beta chains from one specimen sequenced in a study of technical replicates of blood from a handful of donors. Sequencing used immunoSEQ multiplex PCR; TCRdb keeps in-frame clones, though not all of them. Of over 90,000 clones in the sample, nearly 97% were seen once. The source material was T cells isolated from PBMCs. The receptor source for this set is a human donor in good health.

Written as DNA, the CDR3 is TGCAGCGTTCCCCAGGGGGCCGGGAACACTGAAGCTTTCTTT. Translating gives CSVPQGAGNTEAFF. The V call is TRBV29-1, the J call TRBJ1-1, with 8 nucleotides matching TRBD1. The V gene's germline CDR1 is SQVTM and CDR2 ANQGSEA. Trimming removed 5 bases from V and 1 base from J; junction bases left unmatched: 6. CDR3 length equals 14 residues.

The chain employs TRBV4-2 and TRBJ1-1; D is perhaps TRBD1 (6 bases). In germline, CDR1 is LGHNA, CDR2 YNFKEQ. V lost 4 bases to trimming and J lost 0 bases, with 12 bases between them. The CDR3 loop spans 15 amino acids. CDR3 amino acids: CASSPRGGVNTEAFF. The CDR3 DNA reads as TGTGCCAGCAGCCCCAGGGGAGGGGTGAACACTGAAGCTTTCTTT.

V is TRBV15 and J is TRBJ2-5; D unresolved. Germline CDR1 LNHNV, CDR2 YYDKDF (reference sequence). Between the trimmed V and J ends, which lost 5 bases and 7 bases, there was a span of 11 bases. The CDR3 loop spans 12 amino acids. Written as DNA, the CDR3 is TGTGCCACCAGCTTAAGCGTCGGGACCCAGTACTTC. It codes for CATSLSVGTQYF.

The chain combines TRBV13 with TRBJ2-1, with D uncertain. The V gene's germline CDR1 is PRHDT and CDR2 FYEKMQ (reference sequence). The CDR3 is made up of 11 amino acids. V was clipped by 1 base and J by 12 bases, with 7 bases between them. The CDR3 DNA is TGTGCCAGCAGCTTAGTGGCTGGGCAGTTCTTC. Amino acids: CASSLVAGQFF.

The chain links TRBV5-5 to TRBJ1-2; D perhaps matches TRBD1 (5 bases). The CDR3 spans 13 residues. Per germline, CDR1 SGHKS and CDR2 YYEKEE (reference sequence). The ends were cut back, 0 bases at V and 8 bases at J, with 11 bases in the middle. CDR3 DNA sequence: TGTGCCAGCAGCTTGGCACAGGAGAGGGGCTACACCTTC. It specifies CASSLAQERGYTF.

The chain employs TRBV6-1 and TRBJ2-3, with 9 bases aligning to TRBD1. The CDR3 is made up of 15 amino acids. Germline V gives CDR1 MNHNS, CDR2 SASEGT. V shed 8 bases and J 2 bases; nucleotides not matched to a gene: 8. In nucleotides, the CDR3 is TGTGCCAGCGGGAAGAGGACAGGGGCCACAGATACGCAGTATTTT. Its translation is CASGKRTGATDTQYF.

The V call is TRBV4-2, the J call TRBJ2-1; TRBD2 is a possible D gene (5 bases). In germline, CDR1 is LGHNA, CDR2 YNFKEQ. Trimming cost V 0 bases and J 4 bases, with 16 bases left between them. CDR3 length: 17 residues. CDR3 sequence reads: CASSQDPTDGIYNEQFF. CDR3 DNA: TGTGCCAGCAGCCAAGATCCGACGGACGGGATTTACAATGAGCAGTTCTTC.

This chain joins TRBV5-6 and TRBJ1-3; 7 bases fit TRBD1. Trimming removed 4 bases from V and 4 bases from J; junction bases left unmatched: 8. The CDR3 is 15 amino acids. CDR1 and CDR2 from the germline V gene are SGHDT and YYEEEE. CDR3 amino acids: CASSPTGINGNTIYF. CDR3 nucleotides: TGTGCCAGCAGCCCGACAGGGATAAACGGAAACACCATATATTTT.

This chain uses TRBV7-3 with TRBJ1-1, with unresolved D. Trimming cost V 4 bases and J 0 bases, with 18 bases left between them. CDR3 length: 17 amino acids. Per the germline V gene, CDR1 is SGHTA and CDR2 is FQGTGA. The CDR3 nucleotides read TGTGCCAGCAGCTCCCCCCGCGGGGTCGATATGAACACTGAAGCTTTCTTT. Its protein product is CASSSPRGVDMNTEAFF.

This clone was seen once. The chain couples TRBV27 to TRBJ2-1, with D perhaps matching TRBD2 (6 bases). Germline lookup yields CDR1 MNHEY and CDR2 SMNVEV (reference sequence). Trimming took 2 bases from V and 6 from J, leaving 14 bases between them. The CDR3 runs to 15 residues. The CDR3 spells CASSLRLAEINEQFF. Written as DNA, the CDR3 is TGTGCCAGCAGTTTACGCTTAGCGGAGATCAATGAGCAGTTCTTC.

The rearrangement joins TRBV6-1 to TRBJ1-5; D is unclear. Trimming pared 3 bases from V and 15 bases from J, leaving 15 bases between. Germline CDR1 MNHNS, CDR2 SASEGT. The CDR3 covers 12 residues. CDR3 loop: CASSEIELLRHF. DNA for the CDR3: TGTGCCAGCAGTGAGATAGAACTTTTAAGGCATTTT.

V is TRBV27 and J is TRBJ2-7; TRBD2 aligns across 13 bases. Germline assignment: CDR1 MNHEY and CDR2 SMNVEV (reference sequence). The CDR3 covers 20 residues. The ends lost 2 bases at V and 4 bases at J; junction bases unmatched: 17. The CDR3 DNA reads as TGTGCCAGCAGTTTAAAGGCCGTACCCGGACTAGCGGGAGAAGGGTACGAGCAGTACTTC. It yields the protein CASSLKAVPGLAGEGYEQYF.

The V gene is TRBV5-1, the J gene TRBJ2-5; weak D call: TRBD2 (5 bases). Per the germline V gene, CDR1 is SGHRS and CDR2 is YFSETQ. Trimming shortened V by 5 bases and J by 2 bases, and 13 bases separated the two germline ends. This CDR3 contains 14 residues. The CDR3 is CASSIRGGQETQYF. CDR3 nucleotides: TGCGCCAGCAGTATTCGGGGTGGGCAAGAGACCCAGTACTTC.

The chain employs TRBV19 and TRBJ2-5, with no clear D. Trimming took off 5 bases at V and 0 bases at J, with 13 bases between the two ends. There are 15 residues in the CDR3. In germline, CDR1 is LNHDA, CDR2 SQIVND (reference sequence). This CDR3 reads CASSRFPADQETQYF. The CDR3 DNA reads TGTGCCAGTAGTCGATTCCCGGCGGACCAAGAGACCCAGTACTTC.